This entry is about one T cell receptor beta chain. No antigen is known for it. The junction differs from germline at one of its ends, possibly a read error. These data come from a study of T cells in Graves' hyperthyroidism and ophthalmopathy. Study summary: It was at initial diagnosis, before any treatment, that peripheral blood was collected.

Cells are PBMCs isolated from over 7.5 ml of fresh blood. Findings of the study overall: Appearing also in blood were most of the thyroid clonotypes expanded above 0.001.

This CDR3 is 15 amino acids long. Amplification of TCR beta CDR3 regions used RNA as the template. The HTBI primer set served for first-round RT-PCR of the TCR CDR3. MiXCR, run by TCRdb on the multiplex PCR reads, gives a single entry per CDR3 protein. Among a few hundred thousand distinct CDR3 sequences listed, 20% to 25% were seen once. This sequence was found in a man aged 45 to 65 with Graves' hyperthyroidism. Input material: blood. This rearrangement joins TRBV12-3 or TRBV12-4 to TRBJ1-3, with 7 bases aligning to TRBD1. The CDR3: CASSIGQDSGSTIYF. As DNA, the CDR3 is TGTGCCAGCAGTATAGGACAGGACTCTGGAAGCACCATATATTTT.